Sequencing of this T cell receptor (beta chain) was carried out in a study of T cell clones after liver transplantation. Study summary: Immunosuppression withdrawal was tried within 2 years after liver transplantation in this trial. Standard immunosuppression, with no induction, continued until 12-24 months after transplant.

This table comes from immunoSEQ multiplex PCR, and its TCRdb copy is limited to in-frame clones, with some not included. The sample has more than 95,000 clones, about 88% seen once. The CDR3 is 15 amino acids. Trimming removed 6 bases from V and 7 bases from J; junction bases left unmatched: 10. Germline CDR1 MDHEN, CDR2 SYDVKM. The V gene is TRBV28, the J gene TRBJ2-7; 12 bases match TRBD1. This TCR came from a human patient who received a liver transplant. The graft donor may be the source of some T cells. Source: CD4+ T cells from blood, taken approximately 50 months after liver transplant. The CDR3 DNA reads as TGTGCCAGCAGCCCGACGGGACAGGGGGCTTGGGAGCAGTACTTC. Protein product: CASSPTGQGAWEQYF.